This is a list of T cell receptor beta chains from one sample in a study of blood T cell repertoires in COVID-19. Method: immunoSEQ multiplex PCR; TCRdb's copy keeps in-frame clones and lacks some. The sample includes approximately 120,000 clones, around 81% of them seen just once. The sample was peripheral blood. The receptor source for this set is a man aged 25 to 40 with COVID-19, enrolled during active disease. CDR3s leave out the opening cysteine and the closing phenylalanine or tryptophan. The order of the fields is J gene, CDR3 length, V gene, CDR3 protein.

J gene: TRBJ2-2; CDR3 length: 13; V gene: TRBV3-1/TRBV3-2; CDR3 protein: ASSRDSLNTGELF
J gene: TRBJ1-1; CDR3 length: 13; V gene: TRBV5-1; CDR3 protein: ASSANRGRDTEAF
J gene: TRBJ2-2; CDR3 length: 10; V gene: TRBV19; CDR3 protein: ASSIGGGELF
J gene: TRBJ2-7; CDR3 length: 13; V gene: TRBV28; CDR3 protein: ASSLYTSGPYEQY
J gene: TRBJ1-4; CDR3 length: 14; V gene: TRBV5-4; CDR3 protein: ASSPGGVKGSEKLF
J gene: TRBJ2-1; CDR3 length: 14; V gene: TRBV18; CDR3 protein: ASSPRYRNSYNEQF
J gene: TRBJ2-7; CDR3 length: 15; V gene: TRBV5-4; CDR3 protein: ASSLSLAGGLSYEQY
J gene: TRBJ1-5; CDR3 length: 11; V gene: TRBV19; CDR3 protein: ASSRKGIQPQH
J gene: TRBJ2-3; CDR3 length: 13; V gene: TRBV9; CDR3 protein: ASSLSGGEADTQY
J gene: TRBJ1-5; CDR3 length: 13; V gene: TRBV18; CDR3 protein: ASSSYRGPDQPQH
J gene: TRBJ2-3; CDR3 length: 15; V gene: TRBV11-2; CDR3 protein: ASSLSDPAGSTDTQY
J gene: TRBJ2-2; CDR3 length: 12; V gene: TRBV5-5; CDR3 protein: ASSLGQVGGELF
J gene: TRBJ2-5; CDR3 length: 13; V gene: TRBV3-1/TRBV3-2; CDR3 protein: ASSPGTSLGETQY
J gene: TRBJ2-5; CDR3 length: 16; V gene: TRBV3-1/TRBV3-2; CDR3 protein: ASSHLGTSGSGRETQY
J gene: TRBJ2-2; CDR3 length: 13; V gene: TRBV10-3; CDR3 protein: AIPRREGDTGELF
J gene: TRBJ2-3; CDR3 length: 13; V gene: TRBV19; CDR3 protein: ASSMGTGLTDTQY
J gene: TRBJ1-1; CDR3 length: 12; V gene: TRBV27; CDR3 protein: ASSSTGVVTEAF
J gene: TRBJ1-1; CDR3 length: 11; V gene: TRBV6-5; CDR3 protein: ASSPNRVTEAF
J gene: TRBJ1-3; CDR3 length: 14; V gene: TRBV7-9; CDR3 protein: ASSSQGRVSGNTIY
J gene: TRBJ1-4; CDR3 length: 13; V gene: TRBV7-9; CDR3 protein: ASSSAAGGLEKLF
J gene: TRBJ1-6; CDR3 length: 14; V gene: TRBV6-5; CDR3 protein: ASSYSGYLGHSPLH
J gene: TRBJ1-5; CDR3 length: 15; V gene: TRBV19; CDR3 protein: ASKSLSGQLSNQPQH
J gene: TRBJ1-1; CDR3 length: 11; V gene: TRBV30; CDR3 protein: AWEQGVGTEAF
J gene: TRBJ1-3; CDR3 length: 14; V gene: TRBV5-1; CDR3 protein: ASSLLSGAPGNTIY
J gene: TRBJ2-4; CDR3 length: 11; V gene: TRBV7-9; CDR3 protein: ASSLSYEGIQY
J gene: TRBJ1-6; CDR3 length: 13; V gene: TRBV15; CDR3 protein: ATSSTLAEGSPLH
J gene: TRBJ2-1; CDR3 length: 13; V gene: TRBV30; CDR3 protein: AWSDPGLRGNEQF
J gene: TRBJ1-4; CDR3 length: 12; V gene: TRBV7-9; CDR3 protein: ASGLLSTNEKLF
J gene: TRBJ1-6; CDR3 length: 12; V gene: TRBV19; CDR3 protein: ASNRQQGASPLH
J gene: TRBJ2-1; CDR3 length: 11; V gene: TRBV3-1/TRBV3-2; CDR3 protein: ASSQDSRNEQF
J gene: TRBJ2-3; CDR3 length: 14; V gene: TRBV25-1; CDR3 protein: ASNKTSGVGADTQY
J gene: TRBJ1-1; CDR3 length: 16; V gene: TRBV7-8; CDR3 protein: ASSWKGDRGGRGTEAF
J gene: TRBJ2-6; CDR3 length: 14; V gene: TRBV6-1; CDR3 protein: ASSEFLASGANVLT
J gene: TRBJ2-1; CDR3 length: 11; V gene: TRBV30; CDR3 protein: AWSRFSGSEQF
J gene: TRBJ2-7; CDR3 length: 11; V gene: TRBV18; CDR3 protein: ASSEGQGYEQY
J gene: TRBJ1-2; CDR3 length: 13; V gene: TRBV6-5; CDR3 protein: ASRDREMTNYGYT
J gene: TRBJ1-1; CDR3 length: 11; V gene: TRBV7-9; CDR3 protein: ASGERGSTEAF
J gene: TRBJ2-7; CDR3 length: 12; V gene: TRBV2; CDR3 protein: ASSPGTGGHEQY
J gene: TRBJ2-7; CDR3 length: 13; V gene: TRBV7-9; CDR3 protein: ASSRSRTGSYEQY
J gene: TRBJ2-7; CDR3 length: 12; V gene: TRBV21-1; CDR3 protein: ASTPGQGFYEQY
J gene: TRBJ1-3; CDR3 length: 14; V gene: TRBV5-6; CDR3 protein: ASSLVAGAVGNTIY
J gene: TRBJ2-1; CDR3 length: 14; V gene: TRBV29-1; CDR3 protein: SVEGRTSSPGGEQF
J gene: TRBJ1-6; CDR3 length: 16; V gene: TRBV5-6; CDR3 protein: ASSLGTAPSSYNSPLH
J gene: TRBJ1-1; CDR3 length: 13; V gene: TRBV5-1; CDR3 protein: ASSLGAQYKTEAF
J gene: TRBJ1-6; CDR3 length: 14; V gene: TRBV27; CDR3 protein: ASSRQGLVDNSPLH
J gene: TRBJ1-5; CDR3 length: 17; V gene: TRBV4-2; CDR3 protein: ASSRLGQGGWGSNQPQH
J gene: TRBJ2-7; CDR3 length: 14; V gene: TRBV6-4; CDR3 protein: ASSDPRDRGLYEQY
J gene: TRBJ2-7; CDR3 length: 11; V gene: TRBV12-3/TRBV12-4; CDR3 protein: ASSLAGGLEQY
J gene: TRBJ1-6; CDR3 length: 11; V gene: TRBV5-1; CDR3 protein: ASSWTGDSPLH
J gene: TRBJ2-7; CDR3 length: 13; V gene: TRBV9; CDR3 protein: ASSVDGTSSYEQY
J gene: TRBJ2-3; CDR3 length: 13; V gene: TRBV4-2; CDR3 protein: ASSQDRTSTDTQY
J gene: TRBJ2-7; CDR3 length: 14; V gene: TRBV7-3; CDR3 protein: ASSLNVARGQSEQY
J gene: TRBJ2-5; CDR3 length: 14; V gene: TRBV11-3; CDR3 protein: ASSLTGRGLSWTQY